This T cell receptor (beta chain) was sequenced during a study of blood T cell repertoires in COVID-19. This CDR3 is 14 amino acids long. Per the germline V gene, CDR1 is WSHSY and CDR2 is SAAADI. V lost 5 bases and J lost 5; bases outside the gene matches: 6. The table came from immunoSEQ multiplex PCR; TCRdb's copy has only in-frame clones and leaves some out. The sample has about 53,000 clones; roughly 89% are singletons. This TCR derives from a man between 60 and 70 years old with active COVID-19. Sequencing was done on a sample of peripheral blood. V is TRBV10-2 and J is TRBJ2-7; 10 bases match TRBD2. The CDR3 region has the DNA TGCGCCAGCAGTCTAGCGGGAGTTGTTGACGAGCAGTACTTC. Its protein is CASSLAGVVDEQYF.